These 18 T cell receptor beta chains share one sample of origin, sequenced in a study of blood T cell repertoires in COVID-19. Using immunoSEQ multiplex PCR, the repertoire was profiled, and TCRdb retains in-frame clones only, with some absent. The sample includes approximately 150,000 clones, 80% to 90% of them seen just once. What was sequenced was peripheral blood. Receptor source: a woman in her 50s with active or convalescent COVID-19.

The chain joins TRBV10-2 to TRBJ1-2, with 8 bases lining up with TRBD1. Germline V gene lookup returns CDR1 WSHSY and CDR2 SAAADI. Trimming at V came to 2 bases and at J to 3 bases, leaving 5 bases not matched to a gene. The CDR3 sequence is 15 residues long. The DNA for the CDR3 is TGCGCCAGCAGTGAGACAGGGGGATTATACTATGGCTACACCTTC. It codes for CASSETGGLYYGYTF.

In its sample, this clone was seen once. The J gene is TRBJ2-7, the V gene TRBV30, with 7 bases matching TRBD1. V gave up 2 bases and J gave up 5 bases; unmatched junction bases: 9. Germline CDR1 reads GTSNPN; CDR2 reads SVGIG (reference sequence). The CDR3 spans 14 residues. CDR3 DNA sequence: TGTGCCTGGAGTTCGGGAACAGGGGCGGACGAGCAGTACTTC. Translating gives CAWSSGTGADEQYF.

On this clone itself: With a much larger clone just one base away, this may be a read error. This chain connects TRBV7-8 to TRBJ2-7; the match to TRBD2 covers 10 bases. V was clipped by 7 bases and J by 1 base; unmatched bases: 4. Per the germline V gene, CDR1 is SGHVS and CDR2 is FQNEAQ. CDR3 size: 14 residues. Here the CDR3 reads CASTLAGVSYEQYF. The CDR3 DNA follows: TGTGCCAGCACCCTAGCGGGAGTTTCCTACGAGCAGTACTTC.

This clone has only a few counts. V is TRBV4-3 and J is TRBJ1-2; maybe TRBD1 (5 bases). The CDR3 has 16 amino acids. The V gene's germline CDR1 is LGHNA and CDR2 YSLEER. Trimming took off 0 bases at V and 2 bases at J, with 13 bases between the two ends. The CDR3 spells CASSQENGAGNYGYTF. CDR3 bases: TGCGCCAGCAGCCAAGAAAATGGGGCGGGGAACTATGGCTACACCTTC.

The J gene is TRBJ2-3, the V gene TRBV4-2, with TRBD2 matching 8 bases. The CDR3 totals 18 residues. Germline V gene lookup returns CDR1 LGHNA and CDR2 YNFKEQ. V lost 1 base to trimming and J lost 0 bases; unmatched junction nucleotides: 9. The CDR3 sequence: CASSQGSFGTRSTDTQYF. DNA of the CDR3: TGTGCCAGCAGCCAAGGTTCGTTCGGGACTAGGAGCACAGATACGCAGTATTTT.

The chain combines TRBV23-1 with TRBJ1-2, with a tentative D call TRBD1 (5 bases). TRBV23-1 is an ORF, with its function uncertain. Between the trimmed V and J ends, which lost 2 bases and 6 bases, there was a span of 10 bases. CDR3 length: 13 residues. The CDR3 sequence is CASSQKGGDGYTF. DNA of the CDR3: TGCGCCAGCAGTCAAAAGGGAGGGGATGGCTACACCTTC.

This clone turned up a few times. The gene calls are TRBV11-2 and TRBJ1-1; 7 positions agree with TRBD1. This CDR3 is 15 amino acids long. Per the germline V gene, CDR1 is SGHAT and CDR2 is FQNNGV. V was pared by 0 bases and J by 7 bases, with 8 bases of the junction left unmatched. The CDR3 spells CASSLEGTEFFEAFF. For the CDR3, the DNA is TGTGCCAGCAGCTTAGAAGGGACAGAATTTTTTGAAGCTTTCTTT.

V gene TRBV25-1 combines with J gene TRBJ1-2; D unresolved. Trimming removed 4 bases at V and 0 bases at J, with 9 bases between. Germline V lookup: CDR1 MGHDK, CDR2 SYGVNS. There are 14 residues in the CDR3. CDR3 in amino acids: CASSGGPPNYGYTF. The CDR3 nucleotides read TGTGCCAGCAGTGGAGGGCCCCCTAACTATGGCTACACCTTC.

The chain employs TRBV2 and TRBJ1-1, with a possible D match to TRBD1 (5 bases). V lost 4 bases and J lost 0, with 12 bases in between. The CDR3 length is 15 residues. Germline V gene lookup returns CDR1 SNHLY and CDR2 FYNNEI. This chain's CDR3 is CASSADKGVNTEAFF. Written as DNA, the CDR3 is TGTGCCAGCAGTGCGGACAAAGGGGTGAACACTGAAGCTTTCTTT.

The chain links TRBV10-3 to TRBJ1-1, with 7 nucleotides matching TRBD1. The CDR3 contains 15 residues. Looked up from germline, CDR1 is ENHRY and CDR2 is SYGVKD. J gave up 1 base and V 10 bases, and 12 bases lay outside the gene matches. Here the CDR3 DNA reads TGTGCCACCCTGCCCCGGGACAGACAGAACACTGAAGCTTTCTTT. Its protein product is CATLPRDRQNTEAFF.

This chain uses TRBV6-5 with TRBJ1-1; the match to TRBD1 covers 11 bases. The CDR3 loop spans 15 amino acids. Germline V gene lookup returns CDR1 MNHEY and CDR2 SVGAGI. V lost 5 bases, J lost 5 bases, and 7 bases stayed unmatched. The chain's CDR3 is CASSTGTGGRTEAFF. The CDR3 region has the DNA TGTGCCAGCAGTACCGGGACAGGGGGGAGGACTGAAGCTTTCTTT.

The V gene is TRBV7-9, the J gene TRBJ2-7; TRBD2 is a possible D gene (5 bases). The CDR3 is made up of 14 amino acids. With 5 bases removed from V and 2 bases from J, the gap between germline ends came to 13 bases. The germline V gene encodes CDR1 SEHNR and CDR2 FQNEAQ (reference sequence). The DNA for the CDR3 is TGTGCCAGCAGCGTCCGGGATGGCACCTACGAGCAGTACTTC. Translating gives CASSVRDGTYEQYF.

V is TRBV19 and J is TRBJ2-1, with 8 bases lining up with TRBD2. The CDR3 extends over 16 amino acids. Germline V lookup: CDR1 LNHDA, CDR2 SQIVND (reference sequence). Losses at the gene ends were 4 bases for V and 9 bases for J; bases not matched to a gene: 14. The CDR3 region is CASSNWAGGHNGEQFF. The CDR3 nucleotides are TGTGCCAGTAGTAACTGGGCGGGAGGCCACAACGGTGAGCAGTTCTTC.

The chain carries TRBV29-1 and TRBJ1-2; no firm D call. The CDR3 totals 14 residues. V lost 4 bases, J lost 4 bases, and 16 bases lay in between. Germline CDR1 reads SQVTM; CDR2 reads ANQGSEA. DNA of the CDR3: TGCAGCGTTGGATCCCCACTAAGCGTCTATGGCTACACCTTC. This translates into CSVGSPLSVYGYTF.

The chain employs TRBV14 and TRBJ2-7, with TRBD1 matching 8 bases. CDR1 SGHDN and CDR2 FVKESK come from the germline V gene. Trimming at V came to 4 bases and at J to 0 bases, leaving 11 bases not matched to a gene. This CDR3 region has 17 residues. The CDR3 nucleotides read TGTGCCAGCAGCCCGCCCTGGACAGGGCCTAACTCCTACGAGCAGTACTTC. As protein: CASSPPWTGPNSYEQYF.

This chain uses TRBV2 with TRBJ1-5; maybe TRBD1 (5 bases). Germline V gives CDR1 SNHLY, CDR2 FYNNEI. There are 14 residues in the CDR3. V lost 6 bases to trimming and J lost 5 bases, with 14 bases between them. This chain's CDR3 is CASSDRQTYQPQHF. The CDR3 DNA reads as TGTGCCAGCAGCGATCGACAGACGTATCAGCCCCAGCATTTT. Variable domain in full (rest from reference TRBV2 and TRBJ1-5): EPEVTQTPSHQVTQMGQEVILRCVPISNHLYFYWYRQILGQKVEFLVSFYNNEISEKSEIFDDQFSVERPDGSNFTLKIRSTKLEDSAMYFCASSDRQTYQPQHFGDGTRLSIL.

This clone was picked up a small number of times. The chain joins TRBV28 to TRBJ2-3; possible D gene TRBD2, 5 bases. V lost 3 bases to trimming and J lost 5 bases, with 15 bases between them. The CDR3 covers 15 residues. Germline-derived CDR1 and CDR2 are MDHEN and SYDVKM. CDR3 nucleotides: TGTGCCAGCAGTTTGAACTCAATTCGGGGAGATACGCAGTATTTT. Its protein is CASSLNSIRGDTQYF.

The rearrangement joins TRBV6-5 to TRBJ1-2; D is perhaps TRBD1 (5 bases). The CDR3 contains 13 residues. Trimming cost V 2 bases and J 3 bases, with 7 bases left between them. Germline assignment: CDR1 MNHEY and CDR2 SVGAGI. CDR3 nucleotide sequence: TGTGCCAGCAGTTACGGGGCTTACTATGGCTACACCTTC. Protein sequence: CASSYGAYYGYTF.